This T cell receptor beta chain was found in a study of OX40 agonist ivuxolimab in advanced cancers. Assay: immunoSEQ multiplex PCR; the TCRdb copy retains only in-frame clones and omits some. The sample includes some 85,000 clones, nearly 90% seen only once; the top ten take 0.72%. CDR3 length equals 17 residues. The source material was CD4+ or CD8+ T cells sorted from blood, sampled in a trial of the OX40 agonist ivuxolimab. J is TRBJ1-2 and V is TRBV21-1. TRBV21-1 is listed as a pseudogene. The sequence was collected from an adult with an advanced solid tumor such as melanoma, head and neck, liver or kidney cancer. CDR3 protein: CASSKDDREGEGYGYTF. The CDR3 bases are TGTGCCAGCAGCAAAGACGACAGGGAGGGTGAAGGCTATGGCTACACCTTC.